These 22 T cell receptor beta chains originate from one sample sequenced in a study of blood T cell repertoires in COVID-19 (dated by TCRdb to about 2020). Library generation was performed with the immunoSEQ multiplex PCR assay. The immuneACCESS repertoire file appears here via TCRdb, limited to in-frame rearrangements. These files lack a portion of the clones; in checked studies, under half of the deficit traces to unresolved V genes, and the cause of the others is not known. Within this sample are roughly 200,000 clones, with roughly 81% of them counted one time only. Of the sample, less than 5.5% is held by the ten largest clones. The source material was peripheral blood. These receptors came from a woman of 80 years or more with acute or convalescent COVID-19.

This sequence joins TRBV5-1 and TRBJ2-5, with 8 bases matching TRBD2. This CDR3 comprises 14 residues. V lost 6 bases and J lost 4; bases outside the gene matches: 8. Germline V CDR1 and CDR2: SGHRS, YFSETQ. Written as DNA, the CDR3 is TGCGCCAGCAACCGGGGGGGAGCAGGAGAGACCCAGTACTTC. It codes for CASNRGGAGETQYF.

The V and J genes are TRBV4-3 and TRBJ2-2; unclear D gene. V lost 0 bases and J lost 4, with 9 bases in between. This CDR3 contains 15 residues. Germline-derived CDR1 and CDR2 are LGHNA and YSLEER. The CDR3 here is CASSQDAAVTGELFF. For the CDR3, the DNA is TGCGCCAGCAGCCAAGATGCGGCGGTCACCGGGGAGCTGTTTTTT.

V gene TRBV3-1 (or the pseudogene TRBV3-2) combines with J gene TRBJ2-1; D possibly corresponds to TRBD1 (5 bases). The germline V gene encodes CDR1 LGHDT and CDR2 YNNKEL (reference sequence). This CDR3 has 16 amino acids. Trimming removed 7 bases from V and 0 bases from J, with 16 bases in between. The CDR3 is CASTLGGHSSYNEQFF. The CDR3 nucleotides are TGTGCCAGCACCCTCGGTGGACATAGCTCCTACAATGAGCAGTTCTTC.

V gene TRBV28 combines with J gene TRBJ1-5, with TRBD1 as a possible D gene (6 bases). CDR3 length equals 15 residues. Germline V gene sequence: CDR1 MDHEN, CDR2 SYDVKM. The V end lost 1 base, the J end lost 0 bases, and 7 bases lay between the germline ends. The CDR3 reads CASSLLQGSNQPQHF. DNA for the CDR3: TGTGCCAGCAGTTTATTACAGGGTAGCAATCAGCCCCAGCATTTT.

The chain carries TRBV6-5 and TRBJ1-3; 7 nucleotides line up with TRBD1. Trimming at V came to 5 bases and at J to 2 bases, leaving 6 bases not matched to a gene. Germline-derived CDR1 and CDR2 are MNHEY and SVGAGI. The CDR3 has 15 amino acids. Written as DNA, the CDR3 is TGTGCCAGCAGTCTCGGGACAGTCACTGGAAACACCATATATTTT. Translation: CASSLGTVTGNTIYF.

This chain joins TRBV2 and TRBJ2-5; 9 bases line up with TRBD1. Germline V gene data show CDR1 as SNHLY and CDR2 as FYNNEI. The CDR3 consists of 15 residues. V shed 5 bases and J 1 base; nucleotides not matched to a gene: 5. The CDR3 nucleotides are TGTGCCAGCAGTCCTTACAGGGGGCGCCAAGAGACCCAGTACTTC. Its translation is CASSPYRGRQETQYF.

The genes are TRBV18 and TRBJ2-3; D is undetermined. There are 16 residues in the CDR3. V gave up 2 bases and J gave up 0 bases, with 12 bases separating them. CDR1 is KGHSH, CDR2 LQKENI, per germline. In nucleotides, the CDR3 is TGTGCCAGCTCACCAACTTACAGAACCAGCACAGATACGCAGTATTTT. It specifies CASSPTYRTSTDTQYF.

The V and J genes are TRBV7-9 and TRBJ1-2; 7 bases are shared with TRBD1. CDR1 and CDR2 from the germline V gene are SEHNR and FQNEAQ (reference sequence). The CDR3 contains 14 residues. V lost 5 bases and J lost 4; bases outside the gene matches: 7. The CDR3 sequence is CASSPRDRPYGYTF. The DNA for the CDR3 is TGTGCCAGCAGCCCCAGGGACAGACCCTATGGCTACACCTTC.

This chain uses TRBV11-2 with TRBJ1-4; D gene ambiguous. This CDR3 region has 15 residues. Between the trimmed V and J ends, which lost 2 bases and 4 bases, there was a span of 11 bases. Per the germline V gene, CDR1 is SGHAT and CDR2 is FQNNGV. CDR3 in DNA: TGTGCCAGCAGCTTATTCGCCGGGATTAATGAAAAACTGTTTTTT. As protein: CASSLFAGINEKLFF.

The V call is TRBV5-1, the J call TRBJ1-1, with D unclear. The CDR3 is made up of 14 amino acids. V dropped 4 bases and J dropped 0 bases, with 10 bases sitting between them. Germline CDR1 SGHRS, CDR2 YFSETQ. The CDR3 protein is CASSPGRVNTEAFF. The DNA of the CDR3 is TGCGCCAGCAGCCCCGGGAGGGTGAACACTGAAGCTTTCTTT.

This rearrangement joins TRBV6-5 to TRBJ2-1; tentatively, D is TRBD2 (6 bases). There are 13 residues in the CDR3. V shed 8 bases and J shed 2 bases, with 10 bases lying between them. CDR1 MNHEY and CDR2 SVGAGI come from the germline V gene. The CDR3 reads CASRRDPYNEQFF. CDR3 bases: TGTGCCAGCCGGAGGGACCCCTACAATGAGCAGTTCTTC.

The V and J genes are TRBV19 and TRBJ1-5; 8 bases are a match to TRBD1. V gave up 1 base and J gave up 9 bases; unmatched junction bases: 14. The CDR3 has 17 residues. Germline assignment: CDR1 LNHDA and CDR2 SQIVND (reference sequence). CDR3 sequence reads: CASSIGRTGLGKGPQHF. CDR3 bases: TGTGCCAGTAGTATAGGGAGGACAGGGCTGGGTAAGGGGCCCCAGCATTTT.

The count of this clone is one. J is TRBJ2-5 and V is TRBV2; 10 bases are a match to TRBD2. This CDR3 region has 15 residues. Germline CDR1 and CDR2: SNHLY and FYNNEI. The trim removed 2 bases at V and 3 bases at J, leaving 3 bases unmatched. The CDR3 loop is CASSELGLAEETQYF. The CDR3 region has the DNA TGTGCCAGCAGTGAATTAGGACTAGCGGAAGAGACCCAGTACTTC.

This clone has more than one count but fewer than ten. This chain uses TRBV7-2 with TRBJ2-7; maybe TRBD2 (5 bases). The CDR3 has 15 amino acids. In germline, CDR1 is SGHTA, CDR2 FQGNSA. Deletions cut 3 bases from V and 3 bases from J, with 15 bases between. Here the CDR3 DNA reads TGTGCCAGCAGCTTGGGATTAGCCGACTACTACGAGCAGTACTTC. Protein product: CASSLGLADYYEQYF.

Here the CDR3 reads CASSVEASGAYEQYF. The CDR3 DNA is TGTGCCAGCAGCGTAGAGGCTAGCGGGGCCTACGAGCAGTACTTC. J is TRBJ2-7 and V is TRBV9; 9 positions agree with TRBD2. The junction had 3 bases not matched to a gene; V was cut back by 0 bases and J by 2 bases. Germline V gives CDR1 SGDLS, CDR2 YYNGEE. The CDR3 contains 15 residues.

The chain uses TRBV27 and TRBJ1-2; D not resolved. V lost 0 bases, J lost 8 bases, and 10 bases lay in between. The germline V gene encodes CDR1 MNHEY and CDR2 SMNVEV (reference sequence). This CDR3 has 13 residues. In nucleotides, the CDR3 is TGTGCCAGCAGTTTATCGGTACCGGGAGGCTACACCTTC. Protein: CASSLSVPGGYTF.

The rearrangement uses TRBV5-1 and TRBJ2-6; a possible D gene is TRBD1 (6 bases). The germline V and J ends were trimmed by 0 bases and 2 bases, with 15 bases remaining between them. CDR1 SGHRS and CDR2 YFSETQ come from the germline V gene. The CDR3 covers 18 residues. CDR3 in DNA: TGCGCCAGCAGCTTGGCGCAGGGGCTCGGGGCTGGGGCCAACGTCCTGACTTTC. It codes for CASSLAQGLGAGANVLTF.

This clone was seen just once. Distinct nucleotide sequences in the sample also encode this CDR3. The chain's CDR3 is CASRDRGTGELFF. The CDR3 DNA follows: TGTGCCAGCCGGGACAGGGGCACCGGGGAGCTGTTTTTT. The J gene is TRBJ2-2, the V gene TRBV6-5, with 10 nucleotides matching TRBD1. Germline V CDR1 and CDR2: MNHEY, SVGAGI. This CDR3 is built from 13 residues. V was clipped by 8 bases and J by 4 bases; unmatched bases: 1.

The V call is TRBV5-1, the J call TRBJ2-7, with TRBD1 matching 7 bases. The CDR3 consists of 15 residues. Trimming took 3 bases from V and 0 from J; bases not matched to a gene: 6. Germline lookup yields CDR1 SGHRS and CDR2 YFSETQ. The CDR3: CASSSTGLGSYEQYF. CDR3 in DNA: TGCGCCAGCAGCTCGACAGGGCTGGGCTCCTACGAGCAGTACTTC.

This sequence joins TRBV7-9 and TRBJ1-1, with TRBD1 as a possible D gene (5 bases). The CDR3 consists of 14 residues. V lost 1 base to trimming and J lost 0 bases, with 6 bases between them. Germline loops: CDR1 SEHNR, CDR2 FQNEAQ (reference sequence). CDR3 sequence: CASSLGGVNTEAFF. In nucleotides, the CDR3 is TGTGCCAGCAGCTTAGGGGGGGTGAACACTGAAGCTTTCTTT.

CDR3 nucleotide sequence: TGCGCCAGCAGCGACGCCGGGACTCCAACCTACGAGCAGTACTTC. Its protein product is CASSDAGTPTYEQYF. This chain links TRBV5-1 with TRBJ2-7, with a weak D call TRBD2 (6 bases). Germline CDR1 reads SGHRS; CDR2 reads YFSETQ. This CDR3 is 15 amino acids long. The V end lost 4 bases, the J end lost 2 bases, and 16 bases lay between the germline ends.

This clone was detected a few times. The rearrangement uses TRBV20-1 and TRBJ2-7; D is perhaps TRBD2 (5 bases). Germline V lookup: CDR1 DFQATT, CDR2 SNEGSKA (reference sequence). CDR3 length: 9 residues. V was clipped by 5 bases and J by 9 bases, with 8 bases between them. CDR3 nucleotides: TGCAGTGCTCCCCTAGCGCAGTACTTC. This gives the protein CSAPLAQYF.